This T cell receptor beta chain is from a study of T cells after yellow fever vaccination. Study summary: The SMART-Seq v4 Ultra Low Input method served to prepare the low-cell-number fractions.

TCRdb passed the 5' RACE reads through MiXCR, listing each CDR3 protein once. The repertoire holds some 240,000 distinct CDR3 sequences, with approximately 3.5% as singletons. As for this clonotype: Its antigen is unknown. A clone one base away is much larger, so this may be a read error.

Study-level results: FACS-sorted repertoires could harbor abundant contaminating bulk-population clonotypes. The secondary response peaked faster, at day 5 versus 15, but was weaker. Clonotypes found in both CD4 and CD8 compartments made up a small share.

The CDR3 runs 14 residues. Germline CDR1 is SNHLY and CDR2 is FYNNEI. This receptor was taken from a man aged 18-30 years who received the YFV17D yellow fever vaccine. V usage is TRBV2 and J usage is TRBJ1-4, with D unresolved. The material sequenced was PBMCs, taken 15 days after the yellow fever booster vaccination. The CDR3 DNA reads TGTGCCAGGAGTGAGTGGACCACGGAGGAAAAACTGTTTTTT. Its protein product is CARSEWTTEEKLFF.